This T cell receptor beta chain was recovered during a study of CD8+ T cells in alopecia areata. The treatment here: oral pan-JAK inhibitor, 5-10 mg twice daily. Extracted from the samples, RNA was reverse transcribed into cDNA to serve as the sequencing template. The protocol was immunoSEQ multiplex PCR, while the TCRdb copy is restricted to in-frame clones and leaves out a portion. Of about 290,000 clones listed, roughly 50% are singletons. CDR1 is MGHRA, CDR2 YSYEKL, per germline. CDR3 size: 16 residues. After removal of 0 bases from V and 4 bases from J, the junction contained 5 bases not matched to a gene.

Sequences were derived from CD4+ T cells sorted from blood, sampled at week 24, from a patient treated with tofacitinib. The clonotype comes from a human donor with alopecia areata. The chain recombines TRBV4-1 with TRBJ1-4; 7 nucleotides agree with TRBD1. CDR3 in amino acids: CASSQEMGQLNEKLFF. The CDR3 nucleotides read TGCGCCAGCAGCCAAGAGATGGGACAGCTTAATGAAAAACTGTTTTTT.